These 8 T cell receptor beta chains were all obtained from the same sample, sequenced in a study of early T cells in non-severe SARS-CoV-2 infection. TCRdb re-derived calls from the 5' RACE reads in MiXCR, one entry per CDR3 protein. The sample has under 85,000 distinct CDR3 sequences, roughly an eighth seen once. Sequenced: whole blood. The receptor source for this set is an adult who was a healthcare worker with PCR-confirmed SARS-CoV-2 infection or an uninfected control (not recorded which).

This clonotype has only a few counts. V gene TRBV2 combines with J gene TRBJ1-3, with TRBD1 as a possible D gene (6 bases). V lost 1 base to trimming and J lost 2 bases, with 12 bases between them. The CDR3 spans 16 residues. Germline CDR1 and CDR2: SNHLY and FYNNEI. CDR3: CASSEVGHLTGNTIYF. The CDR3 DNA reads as TGTGCCAGCAGTGAAGTGGGACACCTCACTGGAAACACCATATATTTT.

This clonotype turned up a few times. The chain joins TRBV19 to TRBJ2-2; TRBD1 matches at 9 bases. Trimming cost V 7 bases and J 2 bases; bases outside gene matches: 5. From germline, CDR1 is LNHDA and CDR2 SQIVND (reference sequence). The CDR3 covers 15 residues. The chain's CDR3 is CASTKTGGNTGELFF. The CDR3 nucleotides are TGTGCCAGTACCAAGACAGGGGGAAACACCGGGGAGCTGTTTTTT.

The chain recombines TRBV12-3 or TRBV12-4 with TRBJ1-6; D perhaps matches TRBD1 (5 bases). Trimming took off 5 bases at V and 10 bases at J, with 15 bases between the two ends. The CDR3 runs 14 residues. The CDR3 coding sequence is TGTGCCAGCAGTAATCTCGGGGCACGGTCACCCCTCCACTTT. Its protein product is CASSNLGARSPLHF.

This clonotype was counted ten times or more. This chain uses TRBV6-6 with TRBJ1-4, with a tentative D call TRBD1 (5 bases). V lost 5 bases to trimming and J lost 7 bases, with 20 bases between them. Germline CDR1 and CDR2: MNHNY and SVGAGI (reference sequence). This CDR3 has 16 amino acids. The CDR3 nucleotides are TGTGCCAGCAGTGCGGACGGACGACAAAGGGGTGAAAAACTGTTTTTT. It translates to CASSADGRQRGEKLFF.

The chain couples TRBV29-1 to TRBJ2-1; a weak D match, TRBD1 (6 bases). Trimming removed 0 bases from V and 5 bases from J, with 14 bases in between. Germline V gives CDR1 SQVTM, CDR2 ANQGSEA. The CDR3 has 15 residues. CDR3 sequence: CSVEEVGGPDNEQFF. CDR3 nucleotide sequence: TGCAGCGTTGAAGAGGTAGGGGGTCCCGACAATGAGCAGTTCTTC.

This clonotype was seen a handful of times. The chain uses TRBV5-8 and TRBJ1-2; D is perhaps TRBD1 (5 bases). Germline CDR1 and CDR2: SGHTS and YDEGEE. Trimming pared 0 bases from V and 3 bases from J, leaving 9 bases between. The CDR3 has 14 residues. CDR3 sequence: CASSLGSGYYGYTF. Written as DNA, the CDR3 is TGTGCCAGCAGCTTGGGTTCAGGGTACTATGGCTACACCTTC.

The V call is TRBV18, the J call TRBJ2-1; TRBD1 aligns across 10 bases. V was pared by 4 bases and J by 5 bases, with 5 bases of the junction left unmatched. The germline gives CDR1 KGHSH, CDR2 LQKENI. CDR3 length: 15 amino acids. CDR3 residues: CASSRDRGWDNEQFF. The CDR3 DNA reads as TGTGCCAGCTCACGGGACAGGGGATGGGACAATGAGCAGTTCTTC.

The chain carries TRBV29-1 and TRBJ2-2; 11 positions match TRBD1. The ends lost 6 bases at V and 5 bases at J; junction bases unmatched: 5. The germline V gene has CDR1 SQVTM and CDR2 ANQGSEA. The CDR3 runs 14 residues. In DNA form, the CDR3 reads TGCAGCGTCGAGGGGACAGGGGGAACCGGGGAGCTGTTTTTT. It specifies CSVEGTGGTGELFF.